The rows below give T cell receptor beta chains drawn from one sample of a study of blood T cell repertoires in COVID-19. The repertoire was sequenced with immunoSEQ multiplex PCR; TCRdb's copy has only in-frame clones and lacks some. The sample has 25,000 or so clones, about 90% seen once. Sequenced: peripheral blood. The receptors originated from a man aged 70 or older in a cohort sampled during active COVID-19. Both conserved end residues are part of each CDR3. A D gene is named only where the DNA matches it firmly. Clone size is shown for a subset of rows, as once, few, many or a class of expanded clone.

j_call	clone_size	cdr3_length	v_call	d_call	cdr3_aa	cdr3_nt
TRBJ2-5	NA	16	TRBV3-1/TRBV3-2	NA	CASSQERTGVRETQYF	TGTGCCAGCAGCCAAGAACGGACGGGAGTGAGGGAGACCCAGTACTTC
TRBJ2-5	NA	14	TRBV28	TRBD2	CASSPLAVQETQYF	TGTGCCAGCAGTCCCCTAGCGGTGCAAGAGACCCAGTACTTC
TRBJ2-7	NA	11	TRBV7-9	NA	CASSTGLEQYF	TGTGCCAGCAGCACAGGGTTGGAGCAGTACTTC
TRBJ1-5	NA	16	TRBV28	TRBD1	CASVSGTGSRNQPQHF	TGTGCCAGCGTTTCCGGGACAGGGTCTCGCAATCAGCCCCAGCATTTT
TRBJ2-1	NA	15	TRBV9	NA	CASSVGAGSYNEQFF	TGTGCCAGCAGCGTAGGCGCGGGCTCCTACAATGAGCAGTTCTTC
TRBJ1-1	NA	14	TRBV5-1	NA	CASSPAERNTEAFF	TGCGCCAGCAGCCCGGCGGAGAGGAACACTGAAGCTTTCTTT
TRBJ1-2	NA	13	TRBV10-2	TRBD1	CASSVSGGYGYTF	TGCGCCAGCAGTGTGTCAGGGGGCTATGGCTACACCTTC
TRBJ2-1	NA	16	TRBV3-1/TRBV3-2	NA	CASSQRTTKLTNEQFF	TGTGCCAGCAGCCAACGAACTACTAAACTCACCAATGAGCAGTTCTTC
TRBJ2-7	NA	18	TRBV28	TRBD2	CASSFRTSGANPSYEQYF	TGTGCCAGCAGTTTCAGGACTAGCGGGGCAAACCCAAGTTACGAGCAGTACTTC
TRBJ1-2	NA	14	TRBV28	NA	CASSLSGAGYGYTF	TGTGCCAGCAGTTTGTCAGGGGCCGGTTATGGCTACACCTTC
TRBJ2-2	NA	15	TRBV7-8	TRBD1	CASRHRDRHTGELFF	TGTGCCAGCAGACACCGGGACAGACATACCGGGGAGCTGTTTTTT
TRBJ1-5	NA	18	TRBV19	TRBD1	CASSIHDRGGYSNQPQHF	TGTGCCAGTAGTATACATGACAGGGGGGGATATAGCAATCAGCCCCAGCATTTT
TRBJ1-2	NA	13	TRBV28	NA	CASSFGGGYGYTF	TGTGCCAGCAGTTTTGGGGGAGGCTATGGCTACACCTTC
TRBJ1-5	NA	18	TRBV24-1	NA	CATSDNSGTPAGNQPQHF	TGTGCCACCAGTGATAATTCCGGGACCCCGGCGGGAAATCAGCCCCAGCATTTT
TRBJ2-1	NA	15	TRBV4-3	NA	CASSQEPAPYNEQFF	TGCGCCAGCAGCCAAGAACCAGCGCCATACAATGAGCAGTTCTTC
TRBJ2-3	NA	15	TRBV24-1	TRBD1	CATSDSRGLVDTQYF	TGTGCCACCAGTGACTCCAGGGGGCTTGTGGATACGCAGTATTTT
TRBJ1-5	NA	13	TRBV2	NA	CASSEWFGQPQHF	TGTGCCAGCAGTGAATGGTTCGGGCAGCCCCAGCATTTT
TRBJ2-6	once	16	TRBV5-1	NA	CASSVRGTSGANVLTF	TGCGCCAGCAGCGTCAGGGGAACTTCTGGGGCCAACGTCCTGACTTTC
TRBJ1-1	NA	15	TRBV5-1	TRBD1	CASSYSGQGNTEAFF	TGCGCCAGCAGCTATAGCGGACAGGGGAACACTGAAGCTTTCTTT
TRBJ1-1	NA	11	TRBV5-6	NA	CASSLGRGAFF	TGTGCCAGCAGCTTGGGCCGGGGAGCTTTCTTT
TRBJ2-7	NA	14	TRBV7-2	TRBD2	CASKPTSGAYEQYF	TGTGCCAGCAAACCTACTAGCGGGGCCTACGAGCAGTACTTC
TRBJ2-3	NA	14	TRBV18	NA	CASSRNYLTDTQYF	TGTGCCAGCTCACGGAACTACCTCACAGATACGCAGTATTTT
TRBJ2-3	NA	14	TRBV10-3	NA	CAIRGVGSTDTQYF	TGTGCCATCAGAGGAGTTGGGAGCACAGATACGCAGTATTTT
TRBJ2-3	once	15	TRBV27	NA	CASSLSGSFADTQYF	TGTGCCAGCAGTTTGTCCGGGAGTTTCGCAGATACGCAGTATTTT
TRBJ2-5	NA	13	TRBV7-2	NA	CASSLERKETQYF	TGTGCCAGCAGCTTAGAGCGGAAAGAGACCCAGTACTTC